Each of the 5 T cell receptor beta chains below was sequenced from the same sample in a study of OX40 agonist ivuxolimab in advanced cancers. Clones were read by immunoSEQ multiplex PCR, and TCRdb kept only the in-frame ones, dropping some. The table has about 46,000 clones, 88% seen once. Sequenced material: CD4+ or CD8+ T cells sorted from blood, taken in a trial of the OX40 agonist ivuxolimab. The origin of the receptors is an adult with an advanced solid tumor such as melanoma, head and neck, liver or kidney cancer.

The rearrangement joins TRBV19 to TRBJ2-1; D may correspond to TRBD1 or TRBD2 (7 bases each). The V gene lost 8 bases and the J gene lost 8 bases, with 22 bases spanning the gap. The CDR3 consists of 15 residues. Germline V lookup: CDR1 LNHDA, CDR2 SQIVND (reference sequence). The CDR3: CASSTSGGGTHEQFF. The CDR3 DNA sequence: TGTGCCAGTTCCACCTCAGGGGGGGGAACCCATGAGCAGTTCTTC.

The CDR3 coding sequence is TGTGCCAGCCTCTTAGATAGCAATCAGCCCCAGCATTTT. Encoded protein: CASLLDSNQPQHF. The chain is built from TRBV2 and TRBJ1-5; D not certain. CDR3 length equals 13 residues. Trimming shortened V by 8 bases and J by 0 bases, and 8 bases separated the two germline ends. CDR1 SNHLY and CDR2 FYNNEI come from the germline V gene.

This clone came up once. V is TRBV5-1 and J is TRBJ1-5; 7 bases fit TRBD1. The CDR3 totals 15 residues. CDR1 is SGHRS and CDR2 is YFSETQ in the germline V gene. J lost 7 bases, V lost 4 bases, and 11 bases had no gene match. CDR3 DNA sequence: TGCGCCAGCAGCCACCATATACAGGGGCGGCAGCCCCAGCATTTT. This translates into CASSHHIQGRQPQHF.

The chain has TRBV5-4 and TRBJ2-7, with 7 bases identical to TRBD1. The germline CDR1 and CDR2 sequences are SGHNT and YYREEE (reference sequence). The trim removed 0 bases at V and 6 bases at J, leaving 3 bases unmatched. CDR3 length: 13 residues. The chain's CDR3 is CASSLGQGLEQYF. The CDR3 DNA is TGTGCCAGCAGCTTGGGACAGGGTCTCGAGCAGTACTTC.

The chain carries TRBV2 and TRBJ2-7; the D is unclear. The CDR3 has 11 residues. The V gene's germline CDR1 is SNHLY and CDR2 FYNNEI. Trimming removed 6 bases from V and 4 bases from J, with 7 bases in between. The CDR3 DNA follows: TGTGCCAGCAGGGCGTTATACGAGCAGTACTTC. This translates into CASRALYEQYF. The full variable domain, its missing parts supplied by reference TRBV2 and TRBJ2-7, is EPEVTQTPSHQVTQMGQEVILRCVPISNHLYFYWYRQILGQKVEFLVSFYNNEISEKSEIFDDQFSVERPDGSNFTLKIRSTKLEDSAMYFCASRALYEQYFGPGTRLTVT.